These 9 T cell receptor beta chains share one sample of origin, sequenced in a study of blood T cells in healthy people across ages. With a J-beta primer mix and a sample-barcoded 5' primer, a second PCR ran about 7 to 12 cycles. TCRdb used MiXCR to reprocess the 5' RACE reads, holding one entry per CDR3 protein. In the table there are 750,000 to 950,000 distinct CDR3 sequences, roughly 50% of which are singletons. Sequencing was performed on blood. The receptors come from a man at least 80 years old in good health.

The rearrangement uses TRBV28 and TRBJ2-4, with 11 bases matching TRBD2. The J call may be mistaken, given a closer DNA end match to TRBJ2-5. The CDR3 consists of 16 residues. Germline lookup yields CDR1 MDHEN and CDR2 SYDVKM. The CDR3, as DNA: TGTGCCAGCAGTCTCTCACTAGCGGGGGTACAAGAGACCCAGTACTTC. This gives the protein CASSLSLAGVQETQYF.

This clonotype has just a few counts. V usage is TRBV20-1 and J usage is TRBJ2-7; the match to TRBD2 covers 7 bases. Trimming took 1 base from V and 3 from J; bases not matched to a gene: 9. Germline loops: CDR1 DFQATT, CDR2 SNEGSKA (reference sequence). This CDR3 contains 15 residues. The CDR3 loop is CSARAPGTTSYEQYF. The DNA for the CDR3 is TGCAGTGCTAGAGCTCCCGGGACTACTAGCTACGAGCAGTACTTC.

V and J are TRBV7-2 and TRBJ2-5; 10 nucleotides agree with TRBD2. CDR1 is SGHTA, CDR2 FQGNSA, per germline. With V trimmed by 1 base and J by 5 bases, 4 bases remained unmatched. The CDR3 extends over 15 amino acids. In DNA form, the CDR3 reads TGTGCCAGCAGCTTAGAGACTAGCGGGTGGGAGACCCAGTACTTC. Translating it yields CASSLETSGWETQYF.

The rearrangement links TRBV29-1 to TRBJ2-1; 10 positions match TRBD2. The CDR3 is made up of 14 amino acids. In germline, CDR1 is SQVTM, CDR2 ANQGSEA. J was trimmed by 9 bases and V by 7 bases; bases with no gene match: 12. The CDR3 nucleotides read TGCAGCGCCGCAACCGGGACTAGCGAGGGTGAGCAGTTCTTC. Its translation: CSAATGTSEGEQFF.

The rearrangement links TRBV24-1 to TRBJ1-4; D might be TRBD1 (5 bases). Trimming shortened V by 3 bases and J by 10 bases, and 17 bases separated the two germline ends. The CDR3 is 15 residues long. Germline CDR1 and CDR2: KGHDR and SFDVKD. CDR3 region: CATSDPQMNGGKLFF. The CDR3 bases are TGTGCCACCAGTGATCCGCAGATGAACGGGGGAAAACTGTTTTTT.

The chain has TRBV9 and TRBJ2-5; no clear D. V lost 5 bases to trimming and J lost 0 bases, with 11 bases between them. The CDR3 loop spans 14 amino acids. Germline assignment: CDR1 SGDLS and CDR2 YYNGEE. CDR3 region: CASSVTSYQETQYF. Here the CDR3 DNA reads TGTGCCAGCAGTGTGACATCGTACCAAGAGACCCAGTACTTC.

The chain uses TRBV6-4 and TRBJ2-6; D unresolved. CDR1 and CDR2 (germline): MRHNA, SNTAGT. Trimming stripped 4 bases from V and 0 bases from J, with 13 bases between. The length of the CDR3 is 17 residues. CDR3 region: CASSVNFPGSGANVLTF. The CDR3 bases are TGTGCCAGCAGTGTAAATTTTCCCGGCTCTGGGGCCAACGTCCTGACTTTC.

The chain combines TRBV20-1 with TRBJ2-1; TRBD2 agrees at 7 bases. CDR3 size: 17 residues. Germline CDR1 DFQATT, CDR2 SNEGSKA (reference sequence). With 0 bases clipped from V and 7 bases from J, the junction kept 15 bases outside the gene matches. The CDR3 coding sequence is TGCAGTGCTAGAGATGAGATGAGGCGGGAGAGGATAAATGAGCAGTTCTTC. It is translated as CSARDEMRRERINEQFF.

The table lists this clonotype with a few counts. The chain employs TRBV9 and TRBJ1-4; no clear D. CDR1 is SGDLS, CDR2 YYNGEE, per germline. There are 14 residues in the CDR3. Trimming left V 3 bases short and J 2 bases short, with 8 bases between. CDR3: CASSAGPTNEKLFF. CDR3 bases: TGTGCCAGCAGCGCCGGACCCACTAATGAAAAACTGTTTTTT.